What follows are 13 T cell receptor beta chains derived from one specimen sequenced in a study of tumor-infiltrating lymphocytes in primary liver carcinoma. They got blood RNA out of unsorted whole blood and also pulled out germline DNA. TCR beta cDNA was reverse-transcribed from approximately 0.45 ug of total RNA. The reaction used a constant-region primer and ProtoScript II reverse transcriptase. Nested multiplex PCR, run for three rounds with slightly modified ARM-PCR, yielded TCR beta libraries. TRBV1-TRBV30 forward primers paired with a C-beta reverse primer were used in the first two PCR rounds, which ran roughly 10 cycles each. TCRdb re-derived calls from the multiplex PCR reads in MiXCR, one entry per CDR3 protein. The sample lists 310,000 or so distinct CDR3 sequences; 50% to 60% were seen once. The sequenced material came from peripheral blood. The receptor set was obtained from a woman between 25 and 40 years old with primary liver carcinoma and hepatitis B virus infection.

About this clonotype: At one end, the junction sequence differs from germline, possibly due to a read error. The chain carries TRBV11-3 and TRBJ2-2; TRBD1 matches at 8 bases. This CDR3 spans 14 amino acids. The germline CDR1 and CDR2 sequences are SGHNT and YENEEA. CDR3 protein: CASSSGQGIGGLFF. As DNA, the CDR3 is TGTGCCAGCAGCTCCGGACAGGGTATAGGGGGGCTGTTTTTT.

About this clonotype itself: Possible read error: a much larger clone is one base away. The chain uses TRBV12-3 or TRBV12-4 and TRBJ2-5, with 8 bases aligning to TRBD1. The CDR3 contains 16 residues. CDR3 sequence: CAISGQGAGKIGTQYF. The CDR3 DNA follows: TGTGCCATCAGTGGTCAGGGGGCAGGGAAGATAGGGACCCAGTACTTC.

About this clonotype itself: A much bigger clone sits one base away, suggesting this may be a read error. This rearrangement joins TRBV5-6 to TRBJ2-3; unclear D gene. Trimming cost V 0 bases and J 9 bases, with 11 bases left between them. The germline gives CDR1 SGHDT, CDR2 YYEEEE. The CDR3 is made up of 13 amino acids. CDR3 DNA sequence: TGTGCCAGCAGCTTGGCGGCCAGCCAAACGCAGTATTTT. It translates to CASSLAASQTQYF.

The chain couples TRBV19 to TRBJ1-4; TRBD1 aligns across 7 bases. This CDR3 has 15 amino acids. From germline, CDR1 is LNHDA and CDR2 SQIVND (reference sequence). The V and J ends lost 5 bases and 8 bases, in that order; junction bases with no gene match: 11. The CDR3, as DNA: TGTGCCAGTAGTTCCAGAAGGGGGCAGATCGAAAAACTGTTTTTT. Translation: CASSSRRGQIEKLFF. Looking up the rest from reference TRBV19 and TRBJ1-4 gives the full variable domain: DGGITQSPKYLFRKEGQNVTLSCEQNLNHDAMYWYRQDPGQGLRLIYYSQIVNDFQKGDIAEGYSVSREKKESFPLTVTSAQKNPTAFYLCASSSRRGQIEKLFFGSGTQLSVL.

CDR3 sequence reads: CASSSVTGANEQFF. CDR3 DNA sequence: TGTGCCAGCAGTTCCGTCACGGGGGCGAATGAGCAGTTCTTC. J is TRBJ2-1 and V is TRBV6-2 or TRBV6-3; D could derive from TRBD1 or TRBD2 (6 bases each). This CDR3 has 14 residues. Germline loops: CDR1 MNHEY, CDR2 SVGEGT. Trimming took off 4 bases at V and 7 bases at J, with 14 bases between the two ends.

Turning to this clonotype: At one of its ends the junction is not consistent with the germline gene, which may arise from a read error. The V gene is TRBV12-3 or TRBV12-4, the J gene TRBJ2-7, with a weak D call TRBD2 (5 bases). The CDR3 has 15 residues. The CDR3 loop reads CASSLVLGGSYKQYF. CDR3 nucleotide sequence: TGTGCCAGCAGTTTAGTGCTGGGCGGGTCCTACAAGCAGTACTTC.

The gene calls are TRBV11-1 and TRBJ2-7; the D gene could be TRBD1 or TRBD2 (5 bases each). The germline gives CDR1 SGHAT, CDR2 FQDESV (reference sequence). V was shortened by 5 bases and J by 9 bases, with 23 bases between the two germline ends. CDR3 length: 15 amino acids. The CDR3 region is CASSPTVGVQNGQYF. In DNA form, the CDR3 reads TGTGCCAGCAGCCCTACCGTGGGGGTGCAAAACGGGCAGTACTTC.

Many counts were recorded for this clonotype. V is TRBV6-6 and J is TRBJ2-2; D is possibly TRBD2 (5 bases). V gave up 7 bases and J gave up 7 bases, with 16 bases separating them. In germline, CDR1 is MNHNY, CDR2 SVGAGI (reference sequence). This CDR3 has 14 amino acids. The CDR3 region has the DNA TGTGCCAGCACCCTAGGACTGGAAGGCGGGGAGCTGTTTTTT. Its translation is CASTLGLEGGELFF.

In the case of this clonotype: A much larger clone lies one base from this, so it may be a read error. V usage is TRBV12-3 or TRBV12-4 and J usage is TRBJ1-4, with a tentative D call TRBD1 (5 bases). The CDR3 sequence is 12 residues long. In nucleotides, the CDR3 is TGTGCCAGCAGTCGTGAAACCGGACAACTGCTTTTT. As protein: CASSRETGQLLF.

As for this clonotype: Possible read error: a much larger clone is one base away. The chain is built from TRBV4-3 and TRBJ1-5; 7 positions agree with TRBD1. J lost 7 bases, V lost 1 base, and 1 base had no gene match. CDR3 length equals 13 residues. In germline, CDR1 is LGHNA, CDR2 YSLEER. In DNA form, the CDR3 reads TGCGCCAGCAGCCAAGGACAGGGACAGCCCCAGCATTTT. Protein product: CASSQGQGQPQHF.

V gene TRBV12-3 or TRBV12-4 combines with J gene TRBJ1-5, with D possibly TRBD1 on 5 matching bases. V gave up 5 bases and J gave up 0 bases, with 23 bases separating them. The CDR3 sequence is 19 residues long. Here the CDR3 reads CASSPSAIWQGFSNQPQHF. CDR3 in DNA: TGTGCCAGCAGTCCTAGCGCCATTTGGCAGGGCTTTAGCAATCAGCCCCAGCATTTT.

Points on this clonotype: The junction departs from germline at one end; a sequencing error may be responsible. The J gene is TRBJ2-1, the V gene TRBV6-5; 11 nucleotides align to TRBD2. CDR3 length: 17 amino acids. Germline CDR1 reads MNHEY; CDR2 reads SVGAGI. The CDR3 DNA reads TGTGCCAGCAGTACTTTACTAGCGGGAGTCTCCTACAATGAGCAGCTCTTC. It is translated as CASSTLLAGVSYNEQLF.

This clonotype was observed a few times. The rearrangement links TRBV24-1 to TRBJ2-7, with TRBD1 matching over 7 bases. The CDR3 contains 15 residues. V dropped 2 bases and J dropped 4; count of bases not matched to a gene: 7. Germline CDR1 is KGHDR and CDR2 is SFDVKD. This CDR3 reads CATSDSGQARYEQYF. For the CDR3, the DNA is TGTGCCACCAGTGATTCCGGACAGGCTCGATACGAGCAGTACTTC.